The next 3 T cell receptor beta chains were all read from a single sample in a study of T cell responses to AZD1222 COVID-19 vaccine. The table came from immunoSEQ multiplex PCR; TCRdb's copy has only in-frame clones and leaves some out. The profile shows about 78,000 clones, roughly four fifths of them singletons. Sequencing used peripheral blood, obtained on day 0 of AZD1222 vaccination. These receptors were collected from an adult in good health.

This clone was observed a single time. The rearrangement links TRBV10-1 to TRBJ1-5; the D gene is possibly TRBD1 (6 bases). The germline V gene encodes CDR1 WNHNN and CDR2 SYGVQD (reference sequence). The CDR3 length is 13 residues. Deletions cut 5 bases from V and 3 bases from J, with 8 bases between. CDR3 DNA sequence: TGCGCCAGCAGTCGGGACAACAATCAGCCCCAGCATTTT. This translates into CASSRDNNQPQHF.

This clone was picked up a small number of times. The CDR3 region is CASSRAGGRNSPLHF. The CDR3 bases are TGTGCCAGCAGCCGCGCTGGGGGGAGGAATTCACCCCTCCACTTT. The V call is TRBV14, the J call TRBJ1-6; D is perhaps TRBD1 (5 bases). V lost 4 bases and J 7 bases, leaving 14 bases between the germline ends. The CDR3 has 15 residues. Germline CDR1 SGHDN, CDR2 FVKESK.

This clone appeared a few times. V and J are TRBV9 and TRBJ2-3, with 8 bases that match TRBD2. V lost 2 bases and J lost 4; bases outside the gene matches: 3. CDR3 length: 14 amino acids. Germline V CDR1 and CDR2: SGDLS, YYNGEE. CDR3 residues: CASSVGTRADTQYF. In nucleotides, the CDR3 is TGTGCCAGCAGCGTGGGGACTAGGGCAGATACGCAGTATTTT. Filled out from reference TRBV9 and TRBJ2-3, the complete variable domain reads DSGVTQTPKHLITATGQRVTLRCSPRSGDLSVYWYQQSLDQGLQFLIQYYNGEERAKGNILERFSAQQFPDLHSELNLSSLELGDSALYFCASSVGTRADTQYFGPGTRLTVL.